The present TCR beta chain was sequenced within a study of blood T cell repertoires in COVID-19. On the study more broadly: Samples taken during acute and convalescent COVID-19 were collected in the United States, Italy and Spain. The cDNA or gDNA used as material had been derived from T cells, B-cell-depleted T cells, or PBMCs.

Per the original methods: Estimation of nucleated cell counts relied on the amplification of reference gene primers. Only in-frame clones appear in the TCRdb table, and some are missing; sequencing was by immunoSEQ multiplex PCR. V, J and clone size are taken as reported in that table, and D and trimming were inferred from the DNA itself. The sample lists about 160,000 clones, approximately 82% occurring once. V lost 1 base to trimming and J lost 3 bases, with 10 bases between them. There are 14 residues in the CDR3. Germline CDR1 reads SGHRS; CDR2 reads YFSETQ. This receptor was taken from a woman older than 75 with active or convalescent COVID-19. Material: peripheral blood. The J gene is TRBJ2-5, the V gene TRBV5-1, with a tentative D call TRBD2 (6 bases). Here the CDR3 DNA reads TGCGCCAGCAGCTTGTTCCGGGGGAAAGAGACCCAGTACTTC. Translation gives CASSLFRGKETQYF.